Listed here are 15 T cell receptor beta chains from one sample, sequenced in a study of identical twins. Via MiXCR, TCRdb re-called the 5' RACE reads, giving one row per CDR3 protein. The data contain 250,000 to 350,000 distinct CDR3 sequences, 8% to 9.5% of them singletons. This sample was also put to use in a study of yellow fever vaccine responses in identical twins.

The sequenced sample consisted of CD8+ T cells sorted from blood. These TCRs come from a woman between 18 and 29 years old in good health.

This clonotype was seen at least ten times. V gene TRBV28 combines with J gene TRBJ2-1, with unresolved D. The CDR3 length is 16 residues. CDR1 and CDR2 (germline): MDHEN, SYDVKM. V lost 3 bases and J lost 3, with 15 bases in between. The CDR3 is CASSFPPDANYNEQFF. CDR3 sequence (DNA): TGTGCCAGCAGTTTTCCCCCAGACGCTAACTACAATGAGCAGTTCTTC.

This clonotype was seen at least ten times. The chain has TRBV6-2 or TRBV6-3 and TRBJ2-6; perhaps TRBD1 as D (6 bases). There are 15 residues in the CDR3. Trimming shortened V by 5 bases and J by 4 bases, and 12 bases separated the two germline ends. Germline V lookup: CDR1 MNHEY, CDR2 SVGEGT. The CDR3 bases are TGTGCCAGCAGTCCACAGGGAAGCGGGGCCAACGTCCTGACTTTC. Its translation: CASSPQGSGANVLTF.

At least ten counts were recorded for this clonotype. The chain uses TRBV5-1 and TRBJ2-3; 9 bases line up with TRBD2. The junction had 8 bases not matched to a gene; V was cut back by 4 bases and J by 2 bases. The CDR3 runs 16 residues. CDR1 is SGHRS, CDR2 YFSETQ, per germline. CDR3 sequence: CASSVKRGENTDTQYF. Written as DNA, the CDR3 is TGCGCCAGCAGCGTAAAGCGGGGGGAGAACACAGATACGCAGTATTTT.

This clonotype appeared a few times. This rearrangement joins TRBV6-5 to TRBJ2-1; D uncertain. The V end was cut by 0 bases, the J end by 3 bases, with 9 bases between. The CDR3 consists of 15 residues. CDR1 is MNHEY and CDR2 is SVGAGI in the germline V gene. The CDR3 loop is CASSYSGGFYNEQFF. The CDR3 coding sequence is TGTGCCAGCAGTTACTCGGGCGGTTTCTACAATGAGCAGTTCTTC.

In its sample, this clonotype was seen many times. The chain links TRBV4-3 to TRBJ2-7; D remains unclear. This CDR3 comprises 13 residues. Between the trimmed V and J ends, which lost 2 bases and 3 bases, there was a span of 8 bases. Germline V lookup: CDR1 LGHNA, CDR2 YSLEER. As DNA, the CDR3 is TGCGCCAGCAGCCAATTCATAATCTACGAGCAGTACTTC. Translating it yields CASSQFIIYEQYF.

This clonotype was counted ten times or more. This chain uses TRBV9 with TRBJ2-7; possibly TRBD1 for D (5 bases). CDR3 length equals 15 residues. Trimming left V 4 bases short and J 5 bases short, with 19 bases between. The V gene's germline CDR1 is SGDLS and CDR2 YYNGEE. The CDR3 reads CASSPHLGESDEQYF. The DNA of the CDR3 is TGTGCCAGCAGCCCCCACCTAGGGGAATCCGACGAGCAGTACTTC. The full variable domain, with the rest looked up from reference TRBV9 and TRBJ2-7, is DSGVTQTPKHLITATGQRVTLRCSPRSGDLSVYWYQQSLDQGLQFLIQYYNGEERAKGNILERFSAQQFPDLHSELNLSSLELGDSALYFCASSPHLGESDEQYFGPGTRLTVT.

This chain connects TRBV13 to TRBJ2-7, with 8 nucleotides matching TRBD1. V shed 4 bases, J shed 6 bases, and the junction held 5 bases outside the gene matches. Germline CDR1 PRHDT, CDR2 FYEKMQ (reference sequence). This CDR3 has 13 residues. The CDR3 loop reads CASSSGTGPEQYF. CDR3 DNA sequence: TGTGCCAGCAGCTCAGGGACAGGTCCCGAGCAGTACTTC.

At least ten counts were recorded for this clonotype. V and J are TRBV4-3 and TRBJ2-7; possible D gene TRBD1, 6 bases. Germline values: CDR1 LGHNA, CDR2 YSLEER. The CDR3 has 13 residues. Trimming took off 3 bases at V and 1 base at J, with 7 bases between the two ends. The CDR3 coding sequence is TGCGCCAGCAGCCAGGACAGTTCCTACGAGCAGTACTTC. Its translation: CASSQDSSYEQYF.

This clonotype was seen many times. The chain carries TRBV29-1 and TRBJ2-1, with 12 bases fitting TRBD2. V lost 7 bases to trimming and J lost 0 bases; unmatched junction nucleotides: 7. Germline CDR1 and CDR2: SQVTM and ANQGSEA. The CDR3 spans 16 residues. CDR3 region: CSALTSGGPSYNEQFF. CDR3 sequence (DNA): TGCAGCGCCCTGACTAGCGGGGGCCCCTCCTACAATGAGCAGTTCTTC.

V and J are TRBV25-1 and TRBJ2-2; D may be TRBD2 (7 bases). Looked up from germline, CDR1 is MGHDK and CDR2 is SYGVNS. The CDR3 extends over 16 amino acids. Deletions cut 2 bases from V and 5 bases from J, with 15 bases between. The CDR3 nucleotides are TGTGCCAGCAGTGAAGGACTAGGGGGGGTTACCGGGGAGCTGTTTTTT. It is translated as CASSEGLGGVTGELFF.

The CDR3 is CASSATGTGEQYF. DNA of the CDR3: TGTGCCAGTAGTGCAACCGGGACGGGCGAGCAGTACTTC. V gene TRBV19 combines with J gene TRBJ2-7, with D perhaps assigned TRBD1 or TRBD2 (5 bases each). The CDR3 contains 13 residues. V lost 5 bases to trimming and J lost 6 bases, with 14 bases between them. Germline loops: CDR1 LNHDA, CDR2 SQIVND (reference sequence).

This clonotype was observed at least ten times. Here the CDR3 reads CASSQEGSGDRSYEQYF. The CDR3 nucleotides are TGCGCCAGCAGCCAAGAGGGATCGGGGGACCGCTCCTACGAGCAGTACTTC. This rearrangement joins TRBV4-3 to TRBJ2-7; D may be TRBD2 (6 bases). This CDR3 is built from 17 residues. Germline-derived CDR1 and CDR2 are LGHNA and YSLEER. V was clipped by 0 bases and J by 0 bases, with 15 bases between them.

The chain combines TRBV28 with TRBJ2-1; no reliable D call. The germline V gene encodes CDR1 MDHEN and CDR2 SYDVKM. CDR3 size: 9 residues. The ends were cut back, 10 bases at V and 5 bases at J, with 3 bases in the middle. The CDR3 nucleotides are TGTGCCACCCACAATGAGCAGTTCTTC. Amino acids: CATHNEQFF.

In its sample, this clonotype was seen a few times. V is TRBV12-5 and J is TRBJ2-7; no reliable D call. CDR3 length: 13 residues. V gave up 1 base and J gave up 5 bases, with 9 bases separating them. The germline V gene encodes CDR1 LGHNT and CDR2 FRNRAP. The CDR3 DNA is TGTGCTAGTGGTTTGGGGCCGCCCCACGAGCAGTACTTC. Amino acids: CASGLGPPHEQYF.

This clonotype was picked up a small number of times. The DNA for the CDR3 is TGTGCCAGCAGTGAAATCCGCCAGACCGAGAACACCGGGGAGCTGTTTTTT. This gives the protein CASSEIRQTENTGELFF. The V and J genes are TRBV6-1 and TRBJ2-2; D not resolved. V lost 2 bases and J lost 1, with 14 bases in between. The germline V gene has CDR1 MNHNS and CDR2 SASEGT. The CDR3 is 17 amino acids.